The rows below give T cell receptor beta chains drawn from one sample of a study of blood T cell repertoires in COVID-19. Data came from immunoSEQ multiplex PCR; TCRdb stores just in-frame clones and leaves some out. The sample contains 390,000 or so clones, roughly 90% of which appear only once. The sequencing sample was made of peripheral blood. These receptors were taken from a woman aged 25 to 39 with COVID-19, enrolled during active disease. The CDR3 runs from the conserved cysteine through the conserved F or W. The order of the fields is V gene, clone size, D gene, J gene, CDR3 protein, CDR3 DNA. The D gene is left open where the match is weak. Clone size is not always given. Where it is, it says once, few, many or a class for expanded clones.

V: TRBV7-2
size: -
D: -
J: TRBJ1-2
CDR3: CASSVLHDGYTF
DNA: TGTGCCAGCAGCGTACTGCACGATGGCTACACCTTC

V: TRBV7-2
size: -
D: TRBD2
J: TRBJ2-3
CDR3: CASSLSPRETDTQYF
DNA: TGTGCCAGCAGCCTTAGCCCGCGGGAGACAGATACGCAGTATTTT

V: TRBV30
size: -
D: TRBD1
J: TRBJ1-5
CDR3: CAWSVGQGNQPQHF
DNA: TGTGCCTGGAGTGTAGGACAGGGCAATCAGCCCCAGCATTTT

V: TRBV7-9
size: -
D: TRBD1
J: TRBJ1-3
CDR3: CASSSRQGAGGNTIYF
DNA: TGTGCCAGCAGCTCTCGACAGGGGGCAGGAGGAAACACCATATATTTT

V: TRBV20-1
size: -
D: TRBD1
J: TRBJ1-2
CDR3: CSASSSSGQAPHGYTF
DNA: TGCAGTGCTAGTAGTTCATCGGGACAGGCCCCCCATGGCTACACCTTC

V: TRBV6-5
size: once
D: TRBD1
J: TRBJ2-1
CDR3: CASSRDRRYNEQFF
DNA: TGTGCCAGCAGTCGGGACAGAAGATACAATGAGCAGTTCTTC

V: TRBV18
size: -
D: -
J: TRBJ1-1
CDR3: CASSLENKYTEAFF
DNA: TGTGCCAGCTCACTCGAAAACAAGTACACTGAAGCTTTCTTT

V: TRBV14
size: few
D: -
J: TRBJ1-6
CDR3: CASSPRTAAPLHF
DNA: TGTGCCAGCAGCCCCCGGACAGCCGCACCCCTCCACTTT

V: TRBV27
size: -
D: -
J: TRBJ2-5
CDR3: CASSLSLRAPETQYF
DNA: TGTGCCAGCAGTTTAAGTTTGAGGGCCCCAGAGACCCAGTACTTC

V: TRBV5-1
size: -
D: TRBD2
J: TRBJ2-3
CDR3: CASSLEAGGGSGDTQYF
DNA: TGCGCCAGCAGCTTGGAGGCCGGGGGGGGCTCAGGAGATACGCAGTATTTT

V: TRBV5-4
size: -
D: -
J: TRBJ2-7
CDR3: CASSTRRAALLEQYF
DNA: TGTGCCAGCAGCACTAGGCGCGCGGCCCTCCTCGAGCAGTACTTC

V: TRBV6-5
size: -
D: -
J: TRBJ1-2
CDR3: CASSFTISGIGYGYTF
DNA: TGTGCCAGCAGTTTCACCATCTCAGGGATTGGCTATGGCTACACCTTC

V: TRBV7-2
size: -
D: -
J: TRBJ2-2
CDR3: CASSAVINTGELFF
DNA: TGTGCCAGCAGCGCGGTTATTAACACCGGGGAGCTGTTTTTT

V: TRBV18
size: -
D: TRBD1
J: TRBJ1-2
CDR3: CASSPGGDRGGYTF
DNA: TGTGCCAGCTCACCAGGAGGAGACAGGGGTGGCTACACCTTC

V: TRBV6-6
size: -
D: -
J: TRBJ1-1
CDR3: CASSLQWGGSEAFF
DNA: TGTGCCAGCAGCCTCCAGTGGGGGGGATCTGAAGCTTTCTTT

V: TRBV7-9
size: -
D: TRBD1
J: TRBJ1-2
CDR3: CASSLAYQGAHGYTF
DNA: TGTGCCAGCAGCTTAGCGTACCAGGGGGCGCATGGCTACACCTTC

V: TRBV7-2
size: -
D: -
J: TRBJ2-3
CDR3: CASSLPSSDTQYF
DNA: TGTGCCAGCAGCTTACCTAGCTCTGATACGCAGTATTTT

V: TRBV7-2
size: -
D: TRBD1
J: TRBJ2-2
CDR3: CASSSTGGLNTGELFF
DNA: TGTGCCAGCAGCTCAACAGGGGGCCTGAACACCGGGGAGCTGTTTTTT

V: TRBV2
size: -
D: TRBD1
J: TRBJ2-7
CDR3: CASVVGTDYEQYF
DNA: TGTGCCAGCGTAGTTGGGACAGACTACGAGCAGTACTTC

V: TRBV15
size: -
D: -
J: TRBJ2-5
CDR3: CATSRDGGAETQYF
DNA: TGTGCCACCAGCAGAGATGGTGGGGCGGAGACCCAGTACTTC

V: TRBV6-5
size: -
D: -
J: TRBJ1-1
CDR3: CASSYSGVLATEAFF
DNA: TGTGCCAGCAGTTACTCAGGGGTATTGGCCACTGAAGCTTTCTTT

V: TRBV4-2
size: once
D: -
J: TRBJ1-4
CDR3: CASSQDRSGREKLFF
DNA: TGTGCCAGCAGCCAAGATAGGTCGGGAAGGGAAAAACTGTTTTTT

V: TRBV6-5
size: once
D: -
J: TRBJ1-3
CDR3: CASRQTTGNTIYF
DNA: TGTGCCAGCAGACAGACCACTGGAAACACCATATATTTT

V: TRBV6-2/TRBV6-3
size: -
D: -
J: TRBJ1-5
CDR3: CASSRPLTGTYSNQPQHF
DNA: TGTGCCAGCAGCCGCCCCCTTACAGGGACCTATAGCAATCAGCCCCAGCATTTT

V: TRBV9
size: once
D: -
J: TRBJ1-6
CDR3: CASSVVGQGNSPLHF
DNA: TGTGCCAGCAGCGTAGTCGGCCAGGGAAATTCACCCCTCCACTTT

V: TRBV18
size: -
D: -
J: TRBJ2-6
CDR3: CASSPQGVGTSGANVLTF
DNA: TGTGCCAGCTCACCACAAGGGGTGGGGACATCTGGGGCCAACGTCCTGACTTTC

V: TRBV6-5
size: -
D: -
J: TRBJ2-4
CDR3: CASQGRARGIQYF
DNA: TGTGCCAGTCAAGGGAGGGCCAGGGGCATTCAGTACTTC

V: TRBV27
size: -
D: TRBD1
J: TRBJ2-1
CDR3: CASSLVTGTINEQFF
DNA: TGTGCCAGCAGTTTAGTGACAGGGACGATCAATGAGCAGTTCTTC

V: TRBV2
size: -
D: TRBD1
J: TRBJ2-5
CDR3: CASSSDRQETQYF
DNA: TGTGCCAGCAGTTCGGACAGGCAAGAGACCCAGTACTTC

V: TRBV5-4
size: -
D: TRBD1
J: TRBJ2-5
CDR3: CASSLNSVGTAETQYF
DNA: TGTGCCAGCAGCCTGAACAGCGTCGGGACAGCGGAGACCCAGTACTTC

V: TRBV4-2
size: -
D: -
J: TRBJ1-1
CDR3: CASSPGTRAVNTEAFF
DNA: TGTGCCAGCAGCCCGGGCACCAGGGCCGTGAACACTGAAGCTTTCTTT

V: TRBV2
size: -
D: TRBD1
J: TRBJ1-2
CDR3: CASSLDRGLINYGYTF
DNA: TGTGCCAGCAGTCTGGACAGGGGGCTGATTAACTATGGCTACACCTTC

V: TRBV30
size: -
D: -
J: TRBJ2-6
CDR3: CAWSGGMPGANVLTF
DNA: TGTGCCTGGAGTGGAGGGATGCCTGGGGCCAACGTCCTGACTTTC

V: TRBV29-1
size: -
D: TRBD2
J: TRBJ2-2
CDR3: CSVTSGRELFF
DNA: TGCAGCGTCACTAGCGGCCGGGAGCTGTTTTTT

V: TRBV19
size: -
D: -
J: TRBJ2-2
CDR3: CASSRGSGWNTGELFF
DNA: TGTGCCAGTAGTAGAGGGAGCGGGTGGAACACCGGGGAGCTGTTTTTT

V: TRBV4-2
size: -
D: TRBD2
J: TRBJ2-3
CDR3: CASSQTVSGGALDTQYF
DNA: TGTGCCAGCAGCCAGACCGTTAGCGGGGGGGCGTTGGATACGCAGTATTTT

V: TRBV7-2
size: once
D: -
J: TRBJ2-3
CDR3: CASSLEPSSTDTQYF
DNA: TGTGCCAGCAGCTTAGAGCCTAGCAGCACAGATACGCAGTATTTT